Sequencing of this TCR beta chain was carried out in a study of cytomegalovirus exposure and HLA in healthy donors. The CDR3 spans 13 residues. The ends lost 6 bases at V and 7 bases at J; junction bases unmatched: 6. The V gene's germline CDR1 is MNHEY and CDR2 SVGAGI. The PCR employed 60 Vbeta primers together with 13 Jbeta primers. The assay was immunoSEQ multiplex PCR, and TCRdb's table has in-frame clones only and misses some. The repertoire consists of around 150,000 clones, with approximately 80% occurring once and the leading ten covering about 5%. The clonotype was recovered from a male donor in good health and CMV-seronegative. The chain has TRBV6-5 and TRBJ1-2; 9 nucleotides agree with TRBD1. Material: PBMCs. In DNA form, the CDR3 reads TGTGCCAGCAGGAGGACAGGGGATCCTGGCTACACCTTC. The encoded protein is CASRRTGDPGYTF.